Listed here are 29 T cell receptor beta chains from one sample, sequenced in a study of somatic mutations in cytotoxic T cells in rheumatoid arthritis. Libraries were prepared by immunoSEQ multiplex PCR; TCRdb keeps only in-frame clonotypes and omits some of them. The sample records tens of thousands of clones, around nine tenths being singletons. The specimen was CD8+ T cells sorted from blood. These receptors all stem from an adult with rheumatoid arthritis.

In its sample, this clone was seen once. The J gene is TRBJ2-1, the V gene TRBV13; D tentatively reads TRBD1 or TRBD2 (6 bases each). V gave up 5 bases and J gave up 0 bases, with 11 bases separating them. Germline V CDR1 and CDR2: PRHDT, FYEKMQ (reference sequence). CDR3 length: 15 amino acids. CDR3: CASSRGRSSYNEQFF. CDR3 bases: TGTGCCAGCAGCCGGGGGCGGAGCTCCTACAATGAGCAGTTCTTC.

The chain is built from TRBV5-1 and TRBJ1-5; no clear D gene. CDR1 SGHRS and CDR2 YFSETQ come from the germline V gene. This CDR3 spans 15 amino acids. Between the trimmed V and J ends, which lost 8 bases and 4 bases, there was a span of 19 bases. CDR3 sequence: CASRRDGGSNQPQHF. The CDR3 DNA is TGCGCCAGTAGACGAGATGGAGGGTCAAATCAGCCCCAGCATTTT.

The chain recombines TRBV2 with TRBJ2-1, with 13 bases lining up with TRBD2. The V and J ends lost 3 bases and 6 bases, in that order; junction bases with no gene match: 5. CDR3 size: 16 residues. CDR1 and CDR2 (germline): SNHLY, FYNNEI. The CDR3 loop is CASSELTSGRINEQFF. DNA for the CDR3: TGTGCCAGCAGTGAGTTGACTAGCGGGAGGATCAATGAGCAGTTCTTC.

This chain connects TRBV7-9 to TRBJ1-4; the D is unclear. The CDR3 has 15 residues. The germline V and J ends were trimmed by 5 bases and 0 bases, with 10 bases remaining between them. From germline, CDR1 is SEHNR and CDR2 FQNEAQ (reference sequence). CDR3 sequence: CASSLSIATNEKLFF. The CDR3 DNA is TGTGCCAGCAGCCTCTCAATTGCAACTAATGAAAAACTGTTTTTT.

Remarks on this clone: An end of the junction differs from the germline gene, which may be a read error. V gene TRBV7-9 combines with J gene TRBJ1-1; D perhaps matches TRBD1 (6 bases). CDR3 length: 15 amino acids. The germline gives CDR1 SEHNR, CDR2 FQNEAQ (reference sequence). This chain's CDR3 is CASTLLTGMNTEAFF. Written as DNA, the CDR3 is TGTGCCAGCACCTTACTAACAGGGATGAACACTGAAGCTTTCTTT.

The chain uses TRBV7-2 and TRBJ1-1, with 7 bases aligning to TRBD1. After removal of 4 bases from V and 7 bases from J, the junction contained 9 bases not matched to a gene. Germline V gene data show CDR1 as SGHTA and CDR2 as FQGNSA. The CDR3 loop spans 14 amino acids. This CDR3 is CASSSVTGKLEAFF. The CDR3 DNA reads TGTGCCAGCAGCTCCGTGACAGGGAAACTTGAAGCTTTCTTT.

CDR3 coding DNA: TGTGCCAGCAGCGTGGACAGAGATTTGTACTATGGCTACACCTTC. The encoded protein is CASSVDRDLYYGYTF. The chain couples TRBV5-6 to TRBJ1-2; D may be TRBD1 (6 bases). Germline V gene data show CDR1 as SGHDT and CDR2 as YYEEEE. This CDR3 region has 15 residues. With 4 bases removed from V and 3 bases from J, the gap between germline ends came to 16 bases. Looking up the rest from reference TRBV5-6 and TRBJ1-2 gives the full variable domain: DAGVTQSPTHLIKTRGQQVTLRCSPKSGHDTVSWYQQALGQGPQFIFQYYEEEERQRGNFPDRFSGHQFPNYSSELNVNALLLGDSALYLCASSVDRDLYYGYTFGSGTRLTVV.

V and J are TRBV10-3 and TRBJ2-7; the D gene is possibly TRBD1 (6 bases). Germline V gives CDR1 ENHRY, CDR2 SYGVKD. The CDR3 has 13 amino acids. V gave up 4 bases and J gave up 6 bases, with 13 bases separating them. The CDR3 DNA sequence: TGTGCCATCAGTGGGCCCAACAGGGTCGAGCAGTACTTC. The encoded protein is CAISGPNRVEQYF.

The chain uses TRBV5-1 and TRBJ2-3; D is uncertain. Trimming cost V 1 base and J 0 bases, with 9 bases left between them. Germline CDR1 is SGHRS and CDR2 is YFSETQ. This CDR3 has 15 residues. The CDR3 is CASSLRGVSTDTQYF. CDR3 sequence (DNA): TGCGCCAGCAGCTTGCGTGGGGTCAGCACAGATACGCAGTATTTT.

The rearrangement joins TRBV7-9 to TRBJ2-3; 7 bases agree with TRBD2. This CDR3 is 12 amino acids long. Per the germline V gene, CDR1 is SEHNR and CDR2 is FQNEAQ (reference sequence). The V and J ends lost 3 bases and 7 bases, in that order; junction bases with no gene match: 1. The CDR3 DNA is TGTGCCAGCAGCTTGGGACTACATACGCAGTATTTT. Translated: CASSLGLHTQYF.

V and J are TRBV19 and TRBJ2-1; the D gene is possibly TRBD2 (6 bases). Trimming took off 3 bases at V and 4 bases at J, with 13 bases between the two ends. Germline-derived CDR1 and CDR2 are LNHDA and SQIVND (reference sequence). This CDR3 is built from 15 residues. This CDR3 is CASSIISGAYNEQFF. The CDR3 DNA reads as TGTGCCAGTAGTATTATTAGCGGAGCTTACAATGAGCAGTTCTTC. The full variable domain, rest sourced from reference TRBV19 and TRBJ2-1, is DGGITQSPKYLFRKEGQNVTLSCEQNLNHDAMYWYRQDPGQGLRLIYYSQIVNDFQKGDIAEGYSVSREKKESFPLTVTSAQKNPTAFYLCASSIISGAYNEQFFGPGTRLTVL.

This chain links TRBV5-8 with TRBJ2-1, with 10 bases that match TRBD2. Germline values: CDR1 SGHTS, CDR2 YDEGEE. V trimming: 4 bases; J trimming: 8 bases; junction bases outside the gene matches: 9. The CDR3 is 15 amino acids. CDR3 bases: TGTGCCAGCAGCATGGGACTAGCGAATCGGGATGAGCAGTTCTTC. Its translation: CASSMGLANRDEQFF.

This clone was observed a handful of times. The genes are TRBV6-5 and TRBJ2-7, with 10 nucleotides matching TRBD2. The V gene end was trimmed by 2 bases and the J gene end by 6 bases; junction bases not matched to a gene: 7. Germline V CDR1 and CDR2: MNHEY, SVGAGI. This CDR3 has 15 residues. CDR3 amino acids: CASSYGLAGVSEQYF. In DNA form, the CDR3 reads TGTGCCAGCAGTTACGGGCTAGCGGGGGTAAGCGAGCAGTACTTC.

This chain joins TRBV28 and TRBJ1-5; D uncertain. The CDR3 covers 12 residues. The V end lost 5 bases, the J end lost 4 bases, and 6 bases lay between the germline ends. Germline-derived CDR1 and CDR2 are MDHEN and SYDVKM. CDR3 in amino acids: CASSTENQPQHF. In nucleotides, the CDR3 is TGTGCCAGCAGTACCGAAAATCAGCCCCAGCATTTT.

The chain recombines TRBV27 with TRBJ2-7, with D possibly being TRBD2 (6 bases). The CDR3 loop spans 15 amino acids. CDR1 and CDR2 from the germline V gene are MNHEY and SMNVEV (reference sequence). Trimming stripped 0 bases from V and 3 bases from J, with 12 bases between. This chain's CDR3 is CASSLSGTEYYEQYF. DNA of the CDR3: TGTGCCAGCAGTTTATCCGGGACTGAATACTACGAGCAGTACTTC.

In nucleotides, the CDR3 is TGTGCCAGCAGCAAAGGGACTAGCGGGAGGAACAATGAGCAGTTCTTC. It encodes CASSKGTSGRNNEQFF. The rearrangement links TRBV2 to TRBJ2-1; 15 positions agree with TRBD2. The germline gives CDR1 SNHLY, CDR2 FYNNEI. V dropped 6 bases and J dropped 5; count of bases not matched to a gene: 5. The CDR3 loop spans 16 amino acids.

V is TRBV7-2 and J is TRBJ2-3; D possibly corresponds to TRBD2 (6 bases). Germline CDR1 and CDR2: SGHTA and FQGNSA. The V and J ends lost 3 bases and 4 bases respectively, with 23 bases between them. The CDR3 has 18 amino acids. The CDR3 sequence: CASSFRLLGWGDPDTQYF. Written as DNA, the CDR3 is TGTGCCAGCAGCTTCCGTCTGCTAGGGTGGGGGGATCCAGATACGCAGTATTTT.

Here the CDR3 DNA reads TGCGCCAGCAGCTTGGAGACAGGGGGCAATCAGCCCCAGCATTTT. It specifies CASSLETGGNQPQHF. The chain recombines TRBV5-1 with TRBJ1-5; 8 bases map to TRBD1. J lost 2 bases, V lost 0 bases, and 1 base had no gene match. From germline, CDR1 is SGHRS and CDR2 YFSETQ. The CDR3 is 15 amino acids.

This clone was counted between two and nine times. The chain couples TRBV5-4 to TRBJ1-1; 7 positions agree with TRBD1. With 2 bases clipped from V and 3 bases from J, the junction kept 10 bases outside the gene matches. Germline V CDR1 and CDR2: SGHNT, YYREEE (reference sequence). CDR3 length: 16 amino acids. The chain's CDR3 is CASSFRQGWRDTEAFF. CDR3 nucleotide sequence: TGTGCCAGCAGCTTCAGACAGGGATGGAGAGACACTGAAGCTTTCTTT.

This chain joins TRBV19 and TRBJ2-7; unclear D gene. Germline-derived CDR1 and CDR2 are LNHDA and SQIVND (reference sequence). V gave up 2 bases and J gave up 0 bases, with 17 bases separating them. The CDR3 runs to 17 residues. In nucleotides, the CDR3 is TGTGCCAGTAGTATAAAAGGTGGACGGCCTTACTCCTACGAGCAGTACTTC. Its translation is CASSIKGGRPYSYEQYF.

The chain joins TRBV7-9 to TRBJ2-1; D unclear. CDR3 length: 13 residues. The germline CDR1 and CDR2 sequences are SEHNR and FQNEAQ (reference sequence). Trimming took 1 base from V and 5 from J, leaving 6 bases between them. CDR3 nucleotide sequence: TGTGCCAGCAGCTTAGAGCAGAACAATGAGCAGTTCTTC. Its protein product is CASSLEQNNEQFF.

CDR3 sequence: CASSGEGRTFF. The CDR3 DNA sequence: TGTGCCAGCAGCGGAGAGGGGAGAACTTTCTTT. The V gene is TRBV9, the J gene TRBJ1-1; tentative D call: TRBD1 (5 bases). There are 11 residues in the CDR3. With 3 bases removed from V and 12 bases from J, the gap between germline ends came to 12 bases. The germline V gene has CDR1 SGDLS and CDR2 YYNGEE.

The chain employs TRBV6-5 and TRBJ2-3; D possibly matches TRBD1 or TRBD2 (5 bases each). The CDR3 has 13 amino acids. Trimming pared 7 bases from V and 4 bases from J, leaving 12 bases between. Germline V gives CDR1 MNHEY, CDR2 SVGAGI. CDR3 coding DNA: TGTGCCAGCACACCGGGGCGGGCAGATACGCAGTATTTT. This encodes CASTPGRADTQYF.

The gene calls are TRBV4-1 and TRBJ2-5, with TRBD2 matching over 13 bases. The germline gives CDR1 MGHRA, CDR2 YSYEKL. V was clipped by 1 base and J by 9 bases; unmatched bases: 5. This CDR3 has 15 residues. The chain's CDR3 is CASSQVLAGGQAQYF. DNA of the CDR3: TGCGCCAGCAGCCAAGTACTAGCGGGGGGGCAGGCCCAGTACTTC.

In its sample, this clone was seen a few times. V and J are TRBV4-1 and TRBJ1-1; no firm D call. The CDR3 has 15 amino acids. With 0 bases removed from V and 0 bases from J, the gap between germline ends came to 8 bases. CDR1 is MGHRA, CDR2 YSYEKL, per germline. DNA of the CDR3: TGCGCCAGCAGCCAAGAGATGCCTTTGAACACTGAAGCTTTCTTT. This sequence encodes CASSQEMPLNTEAFF.

The chain links TRBV27 to TRBJ2-2; 10 bases are a match to TRBD1. The trim removed 2 bases at V and 7 bases at J, leaving 4 bases unmatched. Germline lookup yields CDR1 MNHEY and CDR2 SMNVEV (reference sequence). This CDR3 region has 15 residues. CDR3 sequence (DNA): TGTGCCAGCAGTTTAATGGACAGGGGGGACGGGGAGCTGTTTTTT. Translated: CASSLMDRGDGELFF.

The rearrangement joins TRBV7-3 to TRBJ2-7; D ambiguous. CDR1 is SGHTA, CDR2 FQGTGA, per germline. V was shortened by 2 bases and J by 1 base, with 12 bases between the two germline ends. The CDR3 spans 15 residues. The CDR3 DNA is TGTGCCAGCAGCTTATATGCAAGTTCTTCCTACGAGCAGTACTTC. This sequence encodes CASSLYASSSYEQYF.

This clone has a single count. The chain joins TRBV7-8 to TRBJ2-6, with a possible D match to TRBD1 (6 bases). The CDR3 is made up of 18 amino acids. V shed 1 base and J shed 2 bases, with 15 bases lying between them. CDR1 and CDR2 from the germline V gene are SGHVS and FQNEAQ. CDR3: CASSLVGAAPPGANVLTF. In DNA form, the CDR3 reads TGTGCCAGCAGCTTAGTGGGGGCGGCCCCACCTGGGGCCAACGTCCTGACTTTC. The full variable domain, completed using reference TRBV7-8 and TRBJ2-6, is GAGVSQSPRYKVAKRGQDVALRCDPISGHVSLFWYQQALGQGPEFLTYFQNEAQLDKSGLPSDRFFAERPEGSVSTLKIQRTQQEDSAVYLCASSLVGAAPPGANVLTFGAGSRLTVL.

The chain uses TRBV5-1 and TRBJ1-1, with D tentatively TRBD1 (5 bases). There are 14 residues in the CDR3. The V and J ends lost 3 bases and 0 bases respectively, with 9 bases between them. CDR1 and CDR2 (germline): SGHRS, YFSETQ. The chain's CDR3 is CASSWDGMNTEAFF. CDR3 in DNA: TGCGCCAGCAGCTGGGACGGCATGAACACTGAAGCTTTCTTT.